Listed here is a single T cell receptor beta chain. V gave up 1 base and J gave up 0 bases; unmatched junction bases: 4. CDR1 is SGHNT, CDR2 YENEEA, per germline. CDR3 length: 17 residues. The data originate from a study of blood T cell repertoires in COVID-19. Study-wide context: Samples representing acute and convalescent COVID-19 were sourced from the United States, Italy and Spain.

Participants spanned ages about 18 to 90 years and resided in around 25 US areas. The protocol was immunoSEQ multiplex PCR, while the TCRdb copy is restricted to in-frame clones and leaves out a portion. The sample has around 450,000 clones, nearly 90% seen once. Sample: PBMCs or T cells enriched from blood (not recorded which). This chain joins TRBV11-3 and TRBJ2-1, with 9 bases aligning to TRBD2. This TCR was recovered from a woman under 30 with acute COVID-19. CDR3 loop: CASSLGSGGSSYNEQFF. DNA for the CDR3: TGTGCCAGCAGCTTAGGGAGCGGGGGGAGCTCCTACAATGAGCAGTTCTTC.